Below, 16 T cell receptor beta chains from the same sample are listed, as sequenced in a study of graft-versus-host responses after intestinal transplantation. For these receptors, no antigen is known. This table comes from immunoSEQ multiplex PCR, and its TCRdb copy is limited to in-frame clones, with some not included. This table has about 92,000 clones, 85% to 95% appearing once. This specimen was unstimulated CD8+ T cells sorted from spleen or lymph node cells, taken before intestinal transplant. The receptors derive from a human donor who received an intestinal transplant.

The V and J genes are TRBV9 and TRBJ2-1; D is possibly TRBD1 (5 bases). CDR3 length: 16 amino acids. Trimming removed 1 base from V and 2 bases from J, with 13 bases in between. Germline V gene lookup returns CDR1 SGDLS and CDR2 YYNGEE. The CDR3 is CASSVSGDRTYNEQFF. CDR3 nucleotide sequence: TGTGCCAGCAGCGTATCAGGCGACAGAACCTACAATGAGCAGTTCTTC.

Of note for this clone: This specimen includes other DNA sequences encoding the same CDR3. The V call is TRBV19, the J call TRBJ1-5, with a possible D match to TRBD1 (6 bases). Germline CDR1 and CDR2: LNHDA and SQIVND (reference sequence). This CDR3 spans 15 amino acids. V was trimmed by 2 bases and J by 2 bases, leaving 10 bases between them. The CDR3 coding sequence is TGTGCCAGTAGTATATCAGGGGAGGGCAATCAGCCCCAGCATTTT. It is translated as CASSISGEGNQPQHF.

Written as DNA, the CDR3 is TGTGCCAGCAGCCAAGATTTGGGGAGCGAGCAGTTCTTC. This codes for CASSQDLGSEQFF. This chain connects TRBV14 to TRBJ2-1; D is perhaps TRBD2 (5 bases). This CDR3 has 13 residues. With 0 bases removed from V and 10 bases from J, the gap between germline ends came to 10 bases. Germline CDR1 reads SGHDN; CDR2 reads FVKESK. Together with reference TRBV14 and TRBJ2-1, the CDR3 gives the full variable domain: EAGVTQFPSHSVIEKGQTVTLRCDPISGHDNLYWYRRVMGKEIKFLLHFVKESKQDESGMPNNRFLAERTGGTYSTLKVQPAELEDSGVYFCASSQDLGSEQFFGPGTRLTVL.

The CDR3 nucleotides read TGTGCCAGCACCCCAGGCGACAGCTCCTACAATGAGCAGTTCTTC. Its protein product is CASTPGDSSYNEQFF. This chain joins TRBV27 and TRBJ2-1; a weak D match, TRBD1 (5 bases). Trimming stripped 7 bases from V and 0 bases from J, with 13 bases between. Germline V CDR1 and CDR2: MNHEY, SMNVEV (reference sequence). This CDR3 comprises 15 residues.

The chain has TRBV7-3 and TRBJ2-1; TRBD2 agrees at 7 bases. Trimming at V came to 1 base and at J to 3 bases, leaving 0 bases not matched to a gene. The length of the CDR3 is 14 residues. Germline V CDR1 and CDR2: SGHTA, FQGTGA. The CDR3 spells CASSLRGGYNEQFF. CDR3 nucleotides: TGTGCCAGCAGCTTAAGGGGGGGCTACAATGAGCAGTTCTTC.

This rearrangement joins TRBV18 to TRBJ2-4; 7 bases fit TRBD2. Germline V gene lookup returns CDR1 KGHSH and CDR2 LQKENI. The CDR3 has 17 amino acids. The trim removed 3 bases at V and 0 bases at J, leaving 8 bases unmatched. The CDR3 loop reads CASSPRGGPLAKNIQYF. In DNA, the CDR3 is TGTGCCAGCTCACCGCGGGGAGGGCCCTTAGCCAAAAACATTCAGTACTTC. Together with reference TRBV18 and TRBJ2-4, the CDR3 gives the full variable domain: NAGVMQNPRHLVRRRGQEARLRCSPMKGHSHVYWYRQLPEEGLKFMVYLQKENIIDESGMPKERFSAEFPKEGPSILRIQQVVRGDSAAYFCASSPRGGPLAKNIQYFGAGTRLSVL.

The chain links TRBV27 to TRBJ1-2, with D maybe TRBD1 (6 bases). The CDR3 covers 13 residues. Trimming shortened V by 5 bases and J by 8 bases, and 15 bases separated the two germline ends. Germline CDR1 MNHEY, CDR2 SMNVEV (reference sequence). CDR3: CASSPAGAGGYTF. The CDR3 region has the DNA TGTGCCAGCAGTCCCGCAGGGGCGGGAGGCTACACCTTC.

This chain joins TRBV2 and TRBJ2-1; 7 positions agree with TRBD1. The CDR3 length is 15 residues. The V gene end was trimmed by 5 bases and the J gene end by 0 bases; junction bases not matched to a gene: 4. The germline gives CDR1 SNHLY, CDR2 FYNNEI. In DNA form, the CDR3 reads TGTGCCAGCAGTACCGACAGGGACTCCTACAATGAGCAGTTCTTC. Its translation: CASSTDRDSYNEQFF.

The genes are TRBV4-1 and TRBJ1-4; D call uncertain. Germline assignment: CDR1 MGHRA and CDR2 YSYEKL. This CDR3 has 14 amino acids. The V gene lost 1 base and the J gene lost 7 bases, with 10 bases spanning the gap. The CDR3, as DNA: TGCGCCAGCAGCCAAGTGACAACTTTTGAAAAACTGTTTTTT. This gives the protein CASSQVTTFEKLFF.

The V call is TRBV7-3, the J call TRBJ2-3, with D perhaps matching TRBD2 (6 bases). From germline, CDR1 is SGHTA and CDR2 FQGTGA. V was trimmed by 5 bases and J by 0 bases, leaving 9 bases between them. This CDR3 has 14 residues. The CDR3 sequence: CASSPSGSTDTQYF. In nucleotides, the CDR3 is TGTGCCAGCAGCCCCAGCGGGAGCACAGATACGCAGTATTTT.

The chain couples TRBV6-5 to TRBJ1-4, with D maybe TRBD1 (5 bases). Trimming left V 0 bases short and J 1 base short, with 9 bases between. This CDR3 is built from 16 residues. CDR1 is MNHEY and CDR2 is SVGAGI in the germline V gene. In nucleotides, the CDR3 is TGTGCCAGCAGTTACTCGTGGGGGGAAACTAATGAAAAACTGTTTTTT. Amino acids: CASSYSWGETNEKLFF.

This chain joins TRBV7-6 and TRBJ2-2; D call uncertain. CDR1 is SGHVS, CDR2 FNYEAQ, per germline. V lost 5 bases to trimming and J lost 3 bases, with 10 bases between them. The CDR3 is 14 amino acids. DNA of the CDR3: TGTGCCAGCAGCGCTAGTATTCACACCGGGGAGCTGTTTTTT. Translation: CASSASIHTGELFF.

The CDR3 DNA follows: TGTGCCAGCACCAACCTTCTTGGGGGAGAGGACGCAGATACGCAGTATTTT. Residues: CASTNLLGGEDADTQYF. The chain recombines TRBV27 with TRBJ2-3; D may correspond to TRBD1 or TRBD2 (5 bases each). Germline V gives CDR1 MNHEY, CDR2 SMNVEV (reference sequence). The CDR3 runs 17 residues. The ends were cut back, 7 bases at V and 4 bases at J, with 24 bases in the middle.

The V gene is TRBV10-3, the J gene TRBJ1-1; no reliable D call. Deletions cut 0 bases from V and 4 bases from J, with 18 bases between. This CDR3 region has 17 residues. The germline gives CDR1 ENHRY, CDR2 SYGVKD. The CDR3, as DNA: TGTGCCATCAGTGAGTCGAGTATGATGGGTAGGAGCACTGAAGCTTTCTTT. Protein sequence: CAISESSMMGRSTEAFF.

This chain joins TRBV7-9 and TRBJ1-4; no firm D call. Germline CDR1 is SEHNR and CDR2 is FQNEAQ (reference sequence). V shed 0 bases and J shed 5 bases, with 4 bases lying between them. The CDR3 is 13 amino acids. This chain's CDR3 is CASSLARNEKLFF. The CDR3 DNA is TGTGCCAGCAGCTTAGCCAGGAATGAAAAACTGTTTTTT.

This chain joins TRBV6-5 and TRBJ1-1; a weak D match, TRBD1 (5 bases). V lost 5 bases and J 1 base, leaving 14 bases between the germline ends. The CDR3 extends over 15 amino acids. From germline, CDR1 is MNHEY and CDR2 SVGAGI. This CDR3 is CASSGLWGENTEAFF. DNA of the CDR3: TGTGCCAGCAGTGGGCTGTGGGGCGAGAACACTGAAGCTTTCTTT.